The clone carrying this T cell receptor beta chain was observed at least ten times. Its matching antigen is unknown. The data derive from a study of beta chain features in type 1 diabetes. Across the study: There was similarity between patients and healthy donors in age, gender and cell yields. Roughly 98 million sorted cells were examined across all samples. General observations from the study: Fewer insertions but more deletions were seen at VDJ junctions in type 1 diabetes patients.

As every portion of the isolated RNA was reverse transcribed, the sequencing read expressed TCRB transcripts. Sequenced naive, central memory and regulatory T cell samples produced an average of around 3.5 million reads. Libraries were prepared by immunoSEQ multiplex PCR; TCRdb keeps only in-frame clonotypes and omits some of them. The repertoire consists of about 290,000 clones, with roughly 8% occurring once and the leading ten covering 1%. V was shortened by 0 bases and J by 7 bases, with 8 bases between the two germline ends. This CDR3 is 12 amino acids long. The germline gives CDR1 SGHRS, CDR2 YFSETQ.

The clonotype originates from a young woman in good health. The chain recombines TRBV5-1 with TRBJ2-7; no clear D. The specimen sequenced was central memory CD4+ T cells from blood. The CDR3 DNA reads as TGCGCCAGCAGCTTGGGGTTGAGGGAGCAGTACTTC. Translation gives CASSLGLREQYF.